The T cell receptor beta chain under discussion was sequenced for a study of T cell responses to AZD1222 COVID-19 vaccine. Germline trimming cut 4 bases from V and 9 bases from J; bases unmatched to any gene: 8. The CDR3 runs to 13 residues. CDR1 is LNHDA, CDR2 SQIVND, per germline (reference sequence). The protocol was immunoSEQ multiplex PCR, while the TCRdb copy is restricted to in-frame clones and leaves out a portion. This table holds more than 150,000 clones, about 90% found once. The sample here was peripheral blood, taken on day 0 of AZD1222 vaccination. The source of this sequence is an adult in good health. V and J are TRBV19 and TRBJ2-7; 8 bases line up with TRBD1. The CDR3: CASSKDRDSRQYF. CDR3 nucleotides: TGTGCCAGTAGTAAGGACAGGGACTCTCGGCAGTACTTC.